The following is a T cell receptor beta chain sequence with its context. Its antigen is unidentified. Within the sample, other DNA sequences also encode this same CDR3. Sequencing templates came from extracted RNA that was reverse transcribed into cDNA. Using immunoSEQ multiplex PCR, the repertoire was profiled, and TCRdb retains in-frame clones only, with some absent. The table has fewer than 110,000 clones, about four fifths seen once. The data derive from a study of CD8+ T cells in alopecia areata. Study summary: It was oral tofacitinib, at 5 to 10 mg twice daily, that treated patients received.

Treatment meaning: oral pan-JAK inhibitor, 5-10 mg twice daily. Individuals with alopecia areata gave both lesional scalp punch biopsies and peripheral blood for collection. Study-wide results and caveats: Researchers reported that TCR sharing among patients proved less clear than in mice, possibly HLA-linked. For lesional scalp, especially alopecia totalis/universalis, clonality was higher than in normal scalp.

The germline gives CDR1 LGHNA, CDR2 YNFKEQ. The CDR3 runs to 16 residues. The ends lost 0 bases at V and 2 bases at J; junction bases unmatched: 1. The chain has TRBV4-2 and TRBJ2-7, with TRBD2 identical over 13 bases. Sequences were derived from CD8+ T cells sorted from blood, sampled at week 24, from a patient treated with tofacitinib. The TCR was taken from a human donor with alopecia areata. Here the CDR3 reads CASSQEGTSGAYEQYF. DNA of the CDR3: TGTGCCAGCAGCCAAGAAGGGACTAGCGGGGCCTACGAGCAGTACTTC.